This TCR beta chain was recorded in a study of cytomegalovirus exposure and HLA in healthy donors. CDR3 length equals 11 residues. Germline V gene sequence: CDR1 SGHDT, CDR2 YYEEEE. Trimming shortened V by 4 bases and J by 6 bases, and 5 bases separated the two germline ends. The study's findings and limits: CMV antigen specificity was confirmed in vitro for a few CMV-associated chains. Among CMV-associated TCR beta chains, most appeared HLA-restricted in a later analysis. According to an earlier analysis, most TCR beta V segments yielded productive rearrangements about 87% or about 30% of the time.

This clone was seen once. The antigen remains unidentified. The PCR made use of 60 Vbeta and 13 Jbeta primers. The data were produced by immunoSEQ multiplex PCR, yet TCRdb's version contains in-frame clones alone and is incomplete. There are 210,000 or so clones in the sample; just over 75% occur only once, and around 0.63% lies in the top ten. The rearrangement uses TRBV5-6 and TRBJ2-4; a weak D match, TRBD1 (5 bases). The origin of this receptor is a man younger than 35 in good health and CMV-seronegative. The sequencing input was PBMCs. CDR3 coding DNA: TGTGCCAGCAGCCAGGGAAACATTCAGTACTTC. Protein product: CASSQGNIQYF.